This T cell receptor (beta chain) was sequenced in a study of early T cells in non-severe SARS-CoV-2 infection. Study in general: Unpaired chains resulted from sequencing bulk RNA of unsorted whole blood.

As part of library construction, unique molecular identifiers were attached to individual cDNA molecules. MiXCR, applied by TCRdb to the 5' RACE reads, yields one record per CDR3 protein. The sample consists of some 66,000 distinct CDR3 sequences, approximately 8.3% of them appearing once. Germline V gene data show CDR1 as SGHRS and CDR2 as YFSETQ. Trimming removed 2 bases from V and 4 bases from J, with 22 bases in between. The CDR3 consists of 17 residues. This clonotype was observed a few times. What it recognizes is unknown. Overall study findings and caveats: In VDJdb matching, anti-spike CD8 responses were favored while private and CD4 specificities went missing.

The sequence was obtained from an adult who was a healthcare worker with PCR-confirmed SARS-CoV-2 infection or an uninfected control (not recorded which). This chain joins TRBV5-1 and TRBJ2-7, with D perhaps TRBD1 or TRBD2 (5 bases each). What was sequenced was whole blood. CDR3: CASSLDLPGPTPYEQYF. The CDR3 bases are TGCGCCAGCAGCTTAGATCTCCCGGGACCGACCCCGTACGAGCAGTACTTC.